A single sample is the source of the 5 T cell receptor beta chains below, sequenced in a study of radiotherapy plus CTLA-4 blockade in lung cancer. Measured with immunoSEQ multiplex PCR; TCRdb has only the in-frame clones, and not every one. This sample has 85,000 to 95,000 clones; roughly 80% occur once, and the top ten carry about 23%. The starting material was peripheral blood, obtained from a patient treated with radiotherapy plus ipilimumab. Receptor source: a human donor with non-small cell lung cancer that progressed on radiotherapy plus ipilimumab.

This sequence joins TRBV30 and TRBJ2-6, with D tentatively TRBD2 (6 bases). Germline V CDR1 and CDR2: GTSNPN, SVGIG (reference sequence). The CDR3 consists of 16 residues. Trimming pared 2 bases from V and 0 bases from J, leaving 11 bases between. The CDR3 protein is CAWSRGLTSGANVLTF. The CDR3 nucleotides are TGTGCCTGGAGTAGGGGACTGACCTCTGGGGCCAACGTCCTGACTTTC.

The rearrangement uses TRBV6-4 and TRBJ2-7, with D hard to call. Trimming took 6 bases from V and 4 from J, leaving 10 bases between them. The CDR3 has 12 amino acids. Germline assignment: CDR1 MRHNA and CDR2 SNTAGT. This CDR3 is CASSLYGYEQYV. CDR3 coding DNA: TGTGCCAGCAGCCTTTACGGTTACGAGCAGTACGTC.

The V and J genes are TRBV10-2 and TRBJ2-1, with TRBD2 identical over 9 bases. Trimming cost V 9 bases and J 9 bases; bases outside gene matches: 15. Per the germline V gene, CDR1 is WSHSY and CDR2 is SAAADI. The CDR3 loop spans 15 amino acids. CDR3 residues: CASLTGTSSTGEQFF. As DNA, the CDR3 is TGCGCCAGTTTAACCGGGACTAGCTCAACCGGTGAGCAGTTCTTC.

The chain carries TRBV4-2 and TRBJ2-3, with TRBD2 matching over 11 bases. The CDR3 is made up of 17 amino acids. Trimming removed 2 bases from V and 2 bases from J; junction bases left unmatched: 6. Germline loops: CDR1 LGHNA, CDR2 YNFKEQ. CDR3 protein: CASSQISSGRNTDTQYF. CDR3 sequence (DNA): TGTGCCAGCAGCCAAATATCTAGCGGGAGGAACACAGATACGCAGTATTTT.

This rearrangement joins TRBV28 to TRBJ2-1; 14 bases match TRBD2. The germline CDR1 and CDR2 sequences are MDHEN and SYDVKM. This CDR3 contains 14 residues. Losses at the gene ends were 6 bases for V and 8 bases for J; bases not matched to a gene: 3. CDR3 nucleotide sequence: TGTGCCAGCAGGGGGACTAGCGGGAGCTATGAGCAGTTCTTC. As protein: CASRGTSGSYEQFF.